This TCR beta chain was obtained from a study of blood T cells in healthy people across ages. PCR was performed a second time for roughly 7 to 11 cycles using a sample-barcoded 5' primer and a J-beta primer mix. TCRdb fed the 5' RACE reads into MiXCR, producing one record per CDR3 protein. The sample shows 1,100,000 or so distinct CDR3 sequences, over 35% of them seen only once. As concerns this clonotype: The target antigen is unknown.

V shed 8 bases, J shed 8 bases, and the junction held 7 bases outside the gene matches. The CDR3 covers 12 residues. Looked up from germline, CDR1 is MDHEN and CDR2 is SYDVKM. All donors came from Russia, were Caucasian and healthy, and spanned ages about 6 to 95. Every sample had a minimum of 7 million PBMCs isolated. Study outcomes and limitations: Estimated diversity, derived from one million T cells, was regarded as an underestimate.

The chain has TRBV28 and TRBJ1-2; TRBD1 matches 8 bases. The sequence came from a woman between 55 and 75 years old in good health. The material sequenced was blood. The CDR3 spells CASQTGAGGYTF. As DNA, the CDR3 is TGTGCCAGCCAGACAGGGGCAGGCGGCTACACCTTC.